The 13 T cell receptor beta chains listed next were all sequenced from one sample in a study of cytomegalovirus exposure and HLA in healthy donors. With 60 Vbeta and 13 Jbeta primers, the PCR was carried out. Clones were sequenced by immunoSEQ multiplex PCR, and TCRdb holds only the in-frame ones, with some missing. The sample records some 170,000 clones, 81% being singletons. The sample comprised PBMCs. The source is a woman aged 45-59 years in good health and CMV-seronegative.

J is TRBJ1-5 and V is TRBV19; 8 bases agree with TRBD1. Germline V CDR1 and CDR2: LNHDA, SQIVND (reference sequence). The CDR3 extends over 17 amino acids. Trimming cost V 4 bases and J 0 bases; bases outside gene matches: 8. CDR3 residues: CASSTSRDRFSNQPQHF. Written as DNA, the CDR3 is TGTGCCAGTAGTACGTCCCGGGACAGGTTTAGCAATCAGCCCCAGCATTTT. The full variable domain, in which reference TRBV19 and TRBJ1-5 provide the parts outside the CDR3, is DGGITQSPKYLFRKEGQNVTLSCEQNLNHDAMYWYRQDPGQGLRLIYYSQIVNDFQKGDIAEGYSVSREKKESFPLTVTSAQKNPTAFYLCASSTSRDRFSNQPQHFGDGTRLSIL.

The V gene is TRBV7-2, the J gene TRBJ2-7; D might be TRBD2 (5 bases). CDR3 size: 13 residues. Trimming removed 5 bases from V and 3 bases from J, with 11 bases in between. Germline V lookup: CDR1 SGHTA, CDR2 FQGNSA. The CDR3 sequence: CASSLRGYYEQYF. CDR3 bases: TGTGCCAGCAGCCTTCGCGGGTACTACGAGCAGTACTTC. Looking up the rest from reference TRBV7-2 and TRBJ2-7 gives the full variable domain: GAGVSQSPSNKVTEKGKDVELRCDPISGHTALYWYRQSLGQGLEFLIYFQGNSAPDKSGLPSDRFSAERTGGSVSTLTIQRTQQEDSAVYLCASSLRGYYEQYFGPGTRLTVT.

This chain connects TRBV19 to TRBJ2-1; 7 bases map to TRBD2. The germline gives CDR1 LNHDA, CDR2 SQIVND (reference sequence). The V and J ends lost 5 bases and 0 bases, in that order; junction bases with no gene match: 4. The CDR3 extends over 15 amino acids. DNA for the CDR3: TGTGCCAGTAGTCTACTAGCGAGCTCCTACAATGAGCAGTTCTTC. Translation: CASSLLASSYNEQFF. The full variable domain, its missing parts supplied by reference TRBV19 and TRBJ2-1, is DGGITQSPKYLFRKEGQNVTLSCEQNLNHDAMYWYRQDPGQGLRLIYYSQIVNDFQKGDIAEGYSVSREKKESFPLTVTSAQKNPTAFYLCASSLLASSYNEQFFGPGTRLTVL.

The chain recombines TRBV28 with TRBJ2-3; 8 nucleotides agree with TRBD2. Germline V gives CDR1 MDHEN, CDR2 SYDVKM. This CDR3 spans 16 amino acids. V lost 2 bases to trimming and J lost 3 bases; unmatched junction nucleotides: 7. The CDR3 region has the DNA TGTGCCAGCAGTTTAAGGCTAGCGGGTTATACAGATACGCAGTATTTT. It encodes CASSLRLAGYTDTQYF.

The chain employs TRBV5-1 and TRBJ1-1, with D tentatively TRBD1 (5 bases). The V gene's germline CDR1 is SGHRS and CDR2 YFSETQ. The V end lost 4 bases, the J end lost 3 bases, and 13 bases lay between the germline ends. This CDR3 has 14 residues. CDR3 sequence: CASSGLTGDTEAFF. The CDR3 bases are TGCGCCAGCAGCGGTCTTACAGGAGACACTGAAGCTTTCTTT.

CDR3 nucleotides: TGTGCCAGCAGCACCGACAGGGGAAACACCATATATTTT. It codes for CASSTDRGNTIYF. The J gene is TRBJ1-3, the V gene TRBV11-2; tentative D call: TRBD1 (6 bases). CDR1 and CDR2 from the germline V gene are SGHAT and FQNNGV. V lost 5 bases, J lost 4 bases, and 9 bases lay in between. The length of the CDR3 is 13 residues.

The CDR3 DNA is TGTGCCAGCAGCTTCTCAGGGATTGAAAAACTGTTTTTT. Translating it yields CASSFSGIEKLFF. The genes are TRBV5-4 and TRBJ1-4; tentative D call: TRBD1 (5 bases). Trimming took off 2 bases at V and 7 bases at J, with 9 bases between the two ends. The CDR3 has 13 amino acids. The germline V gene has CDR1 SGHNT and CDR2 YYREEE (reference sequence).

The V call is TRBV2, the J call TRBJ2-7, with 7 bases identical to TRBD2. Per the germline V gene, CDR1 is SNHLY and CDR2 is FYNNEI. The CDR3 length is 14 residues. J lost 5 bases, V lost 5 bases, and 9 bases had no gene match. The CDR3 DNA is TGTGCCAGCAGTACCGGGACTAAGTTTGACGAGCAGTACTTC. Translating gives CASSTGTKFDEQYF.

DNA for the CDR3: TGTGCCAGCTCAAACGCGTACGAGCAGTACTTC. Residues: CASSNAYEQYF. The J gene is TRBJ2-7, the V gene TRBV27, with D unresolved. The germline gives CDR1 MNHEY, CDR2 SMNVEV (reference sequence). There are 11 residues in the CDR3. V was trimmed by 8 bases and J by 4 bases, leaving 9 bases between them.

The chain links TRBV30 to TRBJ2-1; a weak D match, TRBD2 (6 bases). The V end lost 0 bases, the J end lost 0 bases, and 12 bases lay between the germline ends. The germline CDR1 and CDR2 sequences are GTSNPN and SVGIG (reference sequence). This CDR3 contains 16 residues. The CDR3 DNA sequence: TGTGCCTGGAGTGTAGGAGAAGCGGGCTCCTACAATGAGCAGTTCTTC. It is translated as CAWSVGEAGSYNEQFF.

The J gene is TRBJ1-2, the V gene TRBV5-4; no clear D gene. The CDR3 sequence is 12 residues long. V lost 2 bases and J 8 bases, leaving 10 bases between the germline ends. Looked up from germline, CDR1 is SGHNT and CDR2 is YYREEE (reference sequence). The CDR3 spells CASSFSLGGYTF. CDR3 DNA: TGTGCCAGCAGCTTTTCACTGGGCGGCTACACCTTC. Looking up the rest from reference TRBV5-4 and TRBJ1-2 gives the full variable domain: ETGVTQSPTHLIKTRGQQVTLRCSSQSGHNTVSWYQQALGQGPQFIFQYYREEENGRGNFPPRFSGLQFPNYSSELNVNALELDDSALYLCASSFSLGGYTFGSGTRLTVV.

The chain links TRBV5-4 to TRBJ2-3, with TRBD2 identical over 7 bases. The CDR3 is 15 residues long. The ends lost 5 bases at V and 1 base at J; junction bases unmatched: 7. Germline V CDR1 and CDR2: SGHNT, YYREEE (reference sequence). CDR3 sequence: CASSRKGGGTDTQYF. The CDR3 DNA reads TGTGCCAGCAGTAGGAAGGGAGGGGGCACAGATACGCAGTATTTT.

In nucleotides, the CDR3 is TGTGCTAGTGGTTCCTCACCAGGACAGATAAACAATGAGCAGTTCTTC. It codes for CASGSSPGQINNEQFF. The chain is built from TRBV12-5 and TRBJ2-1, with D possibly being TRBD1 (6 bases). Trimming took off 4 bases at V and 5 bases at J, with 18 bases between the two ends. This CDR3 contains 16 residues. Germline V gene data show CDR1 as LGHNT and CDR2 as FRNRAP.